These T cell receptor beta chains were read from a single sample in a study of beta chain features in type 1 diabetes. TCRdb's table, derived via immunoSEQ multiplex PCR, lists solely in-frame clones and lacks some. The data hold 120,000 to 150,000 clones, with about 13% observed a single time. Sequenced sample: central memory CD4+ T cells from blood. The receptors stem from a man between 18 and 29 years old with type 1 diabetes. The CDR3 runs from the conserved cysteine through the conserved F or W. D genes are given only for firm matches. A clone size is listed for some rows: how often the clone was seen (once, few, many), or a class if it is expanded.

d_gene	abundance	len	j_gene	v_gene	CDR3aa	CDR3nt
-	few	15	TRBJ1-2	TRBV19	CASRRDTDRGYGYTF	TGTGCCAGTAGAAGAGACACGGACAGAGGATATGGCTACACCTTC
-	many	14	TRBJ2-7	TRBV14	CASSQGEWLYEQYF	TGTGCCAGCAGCCAGGGGGAATGGCTCTACGAGCAGTACTTC
-	-	14	TRBJ1-6	TRBV30	CAWRLWVENSPLHF	TGTGCCTGGAGGTTATGGGTTGAAAATTCACCCCTCCACTTT
-	few	13	TRBJ2-6	TRBV28	CASSQRWANVLTF	TGTGCCAGCAGCCAACGGTGGGCCAACGTCCTGACTTTC
-	few	12	TRBJ2-6	TRBV30	CAWMAGANVLTF	TGTGCCTGGATGGCTGGGGCCAACGTCCTGACTTTC
-	many	13	TRBJ2-7	TRBV6-5	CASSRDPDYEQYF	TGTGCCAGCAGCCGAGACCCGGACTACGAGCAGTACTTC
-	-	16	TRBJ1-6	TRBV9	CASSVDPDTLNSPLHF	TGTGCCAGCAGCGTAGATCCGGACACACTTAATTCACCCCTCCACTTT
-	-	13	TRBJ2-1	TRBV6-5	CASSAHQTPEQFF	TGTGCCAGCAGTGCCCACCAGACCCCTGAGCAGTTCTTC
-	-	15	TRBJ2-6	TRBV18	CASSPEGAGANVLTF	TGTGCCAGCTCACCCGAGGGCGCTGGGGCCAACGTCCTGACTTTC
-	few	13	TRBJ1-2	TRBV18	CASSPSRELGYTF	TGTGCCAGCTCACCCTCCAGGGAACTGGGCTACACCTTC
TRBD1	-	14	TRBJ1-1	TRBV5-4	CASSTGAVNTEAFF	TGTGCCAGCAGCACAGGGGCGGTGAACACTGAAGCTTTCTTT
-	many	14	TRBJ2-1	TRBV13	CASSNQGGYNEQFF	TGTGCCAGCAGCAATCAGGGTGGATACAATGAGCAGTTCTTC
TRBD1	few	14	TRBJ2-7	TRBV5-1	CASSWATGEYEQYF	TGCGCCAGCAGCTGGGCGACAGGGGAATACGAGCAGTACTTC
-	many	15	TRBJ1-1	TRBV4-1	CASSQVVGTNTEAFF	TGCGCCAGCAGCCAAGTGGTGGGTACGAACACTGAAGCTTTCTTT
TRBD1	-	12	TRBJ2-1	TRBV10-3	CAISGEGTGEFF	TGTGCCATCAGTGGGGAAGGGACAGGGGAGTTCTTC
-	-	15	TRBJ2-7	TRBV27	CASRLNQGSSYEQYF	TGTGCCAGCCGATTAAATCAGGGTAGTAGCTACGAGCAGTACTTC